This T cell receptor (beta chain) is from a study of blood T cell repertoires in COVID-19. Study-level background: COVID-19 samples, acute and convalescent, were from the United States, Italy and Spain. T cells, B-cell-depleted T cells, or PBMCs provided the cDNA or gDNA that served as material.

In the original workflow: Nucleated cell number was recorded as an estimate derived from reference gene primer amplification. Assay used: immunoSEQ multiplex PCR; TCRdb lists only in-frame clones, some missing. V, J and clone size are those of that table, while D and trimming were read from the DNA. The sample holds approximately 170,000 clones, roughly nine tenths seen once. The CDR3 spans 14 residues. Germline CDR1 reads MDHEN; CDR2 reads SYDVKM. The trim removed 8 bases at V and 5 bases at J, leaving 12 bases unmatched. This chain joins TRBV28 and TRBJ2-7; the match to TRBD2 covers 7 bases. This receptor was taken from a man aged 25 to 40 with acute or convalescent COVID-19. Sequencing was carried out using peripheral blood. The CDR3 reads CASFRGGGEDEQYF. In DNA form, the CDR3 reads TGTGCCAGCTTTCGGGGCGGGGGTGAGGACGAGCAGTACTTC. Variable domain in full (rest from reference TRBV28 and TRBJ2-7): DVKVTQSSRYLVKRTGEKVFLECVQDMDHENMFWYRQDPGLGLRLIYFSYDVKMKEKGDIPEGYSVSREKKERFSLILESASTNQTSMYLCASFRGGGEDEQYFGPGTRLTVT.